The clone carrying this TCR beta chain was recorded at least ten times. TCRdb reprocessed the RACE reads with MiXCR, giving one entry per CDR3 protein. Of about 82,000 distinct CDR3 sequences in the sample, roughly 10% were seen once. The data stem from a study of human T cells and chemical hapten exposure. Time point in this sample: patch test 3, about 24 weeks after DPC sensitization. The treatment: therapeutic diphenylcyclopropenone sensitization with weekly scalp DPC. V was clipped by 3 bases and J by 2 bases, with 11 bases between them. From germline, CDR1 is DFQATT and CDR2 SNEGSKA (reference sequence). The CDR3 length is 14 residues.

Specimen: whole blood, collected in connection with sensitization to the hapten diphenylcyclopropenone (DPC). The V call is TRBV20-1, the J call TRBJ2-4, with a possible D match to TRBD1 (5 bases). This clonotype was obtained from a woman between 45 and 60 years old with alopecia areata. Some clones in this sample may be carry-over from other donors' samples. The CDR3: CSASHAGTKNIQYF. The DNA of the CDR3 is TGCAGTGCTAGCCATGCAGGGACCAAAAACATTCAGTACTTC.